The 30 T cell receptor beta chains reported below all come from one sample, sequenced in a study of OX40 agonist ivuxolimab in advanced cancers. TCRdb keeps only in-frame clones here, not all; method: immunoSEQ multiplex PCR. The data show more than 80,000 clones, about 90% seen once. Sequencing was performed on CD4+ or CD8+ T cells sorted from blood, taken in a trial of the OX40 agonist ivuxolimab. The origin of the receptors is an adult with an advanced solid tumor such as melanoma, head and neck, liver or kidney cancer.

This clone turned up a few times. This chain links TRBV19 with TRBJ1-2, with 7 bases lining up with TRBD1. This CDR3 region has 11 residues. The germline gives CDR1 LNHDA, CDR2 SQIVND (reference sequence). The ends lost 9 bases at V and 7 bases at J; junction bases unmatched: 5. Written as DNA, the CDR3 is TGTGCCAGAGGGGGCGCCTGTGGCTACACCTTC. As protein: CARGGACGYTF.

The chain recombines TRBV28 with TRBJ1-4; possible D gene TRBD1, 6 bases. CDR1 MDHEN and CDR2 SYDVKM come from the germline V gene. The CDR3 totals 15 residues. V lost 6 bases and J lost 8, with 19 bases in between. This CDR3 reads CASRTWGGLREKLFF. CDR3 sequence (DNA): TGTGCCAGCAGAACCTGGGGGGGGCTCAGGGAAAAACTGTTTTTT.

The sample holds one count of this clone. The genes are TRBV18 and TRBJ1-5, with 8 bases that match TRBD1. The V segment lost 4 bases and the J segment 2 bases; nucleotides outside the gene matches: 7. Germline CDR1 and CDR2: KGHSH and LQKENI. The CDR3 is 16 residues long. The CDR3 protein is CASSLSGGWGNQPQHF. The CDR3 nucleotides are TGTGCCAGCTCACTTTCAGGGGGCTGGGGCAATCAGCCCCAGCATTTT.

The rearrangement uses TRBV5-1 and TRBJ1-3; the match to TRBD1 covers 8 bases. V lost 5 bases, J lost 4 bases, and 8 bases stayed unmatched. Per the germline V gene, CDR1 is SGHRS and CDR2 is YFSETQ. This CDR3 contains 15 residues. CDR3 nucleotide sequence: TGCGCCAGCAGACCTGGGACAGGAGGCGGAAACACCATATATTTT. As protein: CASRPGTGGGNTIYF.

The rearrangement links TRBV18 to TRBJ2-2; TRBD2 aligns across 14 bases. The V and J ends lost 2 bases and 6 bases, in that order; junction bases with no gene match: 11. Germline V gene lookup returns CDR1 KGHSH and CDR2 LQKENI. CDR3 length: 19 residues. CDR3 sequence: CASSPRLAGGPTRAGELFF. In nucleotides, the CDR3 is TGTGCCAGCTCACCAAGACTAGCGGGAGGGCCAACGCGAGCCGGGGAGCTGTTTTTT.

This clone was seen a single time. The V gene is TRBV28, the J gene TRBJ2-7; D unresolved. The CDR3 is 17 residues long. The ends were cut back, 1 base at V and 3 bases at J, with 19 bases in the middle. Germline-derived CDR1 and CDR2 are MDHEN and SYDVKM. CDR3 nucleotides: TGTGCCAGCAGTTTATTCACTCCCCAGGTCCCGTACTACGAGCAGTACTTC. It is translated as CASSLFTPQVPYYEQYF.

CDR3 DNA sequence: TGTGCCAGCAGCTTGGGGGCGGGAGGCAGCACAGATACGCAGTATTTT. Amino acid sequence: CASSLGAGGSTDTQYF. V and J are TRBV5-4 and TRBJ2-3; TRBD2 matches 8 bases. The CDR3 is 16 amino acids. Germline trimming cut 0 bases from V and 0 bases from J; bases unmatched to any gene: 3. The V gene's germline CDR1 is SGHNT and CDR2 YYREEE (reference sequence). The full variable domain, rest sourced from reference TRBV5-4 and TRBJ2-3, is ETGVTQSPTHLIKTRGQQVTLRCSSQSGHNTVSWYQQALGQGPQFIFQYYREEENGRGNFPPRFSGLQFPNYSSELNVNALELDDSALYLCASSLGAGGSTDTQYFGPGTRLTVL.

J is TRBJ2-7 and V is TRBV28, with D perhaps matching TRBD1 or TRBD2 (5 bases each). This CDR3 spans 16 amino acids. Per germline, CDR1 MDHEN and CDR2 SYDVKM. The V and J ends lost 6 bases and 1 base respectively, with 19 bases between them. The CDR3 is CASRPGRTVSSYEQYF. In DNA, the CDR3 is TGTGCCAGCAGGCCGGGACGGACTGTGTCTTCCTACGAGCAGTACTTC.

This chain connects TRBV6-6 to TRBJ2-7; 9 nucleotides line up with TRBD1. The V gene end was trimmed by 6 bases and the J gene end by 3 bases; junction bases not matched to a gene: 3. The V gene's germline CDR1 is MNHNY and CDR2 SVGAGI (reference sequence). The CDR3 has 13 residues. The chain's CDR3 is CASRTGGNYEQYF. CDR3 nucleotides: TGTGCCAGCAGGACAGGGGGTAACTACGAGCAGTACTTC.

The chain is built from TRBV2 and TRBJ2-1, with no clear D. The CDR3 runs to 13 residues. Trimming took 3 bases from V and 8 from J, leaving 11 bases between them. Germline loops: CDR1 SNHLY, CDR2 FYNNEI. The CDR3 nucleotides read TGTGCCAGCAGTGATGTTGGGGATGATGAGCAGTTCTTC. Protein sequence: CASSDVGDDEQFF.

This clone has only one observation. The chain joins TRBV7-2 to TRBJ2-7; D not resolved. The V and J ends lost 3 bases and 6 bases respectively, with 9 bases between them. The CDR3 extends over 12 amino acids. Germline-derived CDR1 and CDR2 are SGHTA and FQGNSA. The CDR3 reads CASSFHPGEQYF. The DNA for the CDR3 is TGTGCCAGCAGCTTCCATCCCGGCGAGCAGTACTTC.

This chain links TRBV19 with TRBJ2-1, with 10 bases fitting TRBD1. This CDR3 region has 15 residues. J was trimmed by 9 bases and V by 5 bases; bases with no gene match: 10. From germline, CDR1 is LNHDA and CDR2 SQIVND (reference sequence). CDR3 amino acids: CASSLTGTGASEQFF. CDR3 DNA: TGTGCCAGTAGTCTTACCGGGACAGGGGCTTCTGAGCAGTTCTTC.

This chain links TRBV5-4 with TRBJ1-1; tentative D call: TRBD1 (5 bases). This CDR3 region has 15 residues. Trimming took off 6 bases at V and 4 bases at J, with 19 bases between the two ends. Germline loops: CDR1 SGHNT, CDR2 YYREEE (reference sequence). The DNA of the CDR3 is TGTGCCAGCACAGGGCAAGAAGGTGTTGGCACTGAAGCTTTCTTT. This translates into CASTGQEGVGTEAFF.

The chain uses TRBV28 and TRBJ2-7; D gene ambiguous. Germline CDR1 reads MDHEN; CDR2 reads SYDVKM. Trimming left V 1 base short and J 3 bases short, with 10 bases between. The CDR3 extends over 14 amino acids. The CDR3 DNA reads TGTGCCAGCAGTTTATTATCCGCCCGCTACGAGCAGTACTTC. It encodes CASSLLSARYEQYF.

The table lists this clone with a count of one. The gene calls are TRBV18 and TRBJ2-7, with D perhaps TRBD2 (6 bases). CDR3 length: 12 residues. Germline assignment: CDR1 KGHSH and CDR2 LQKENI. V lost 8 bases and J lost 5, with 13 bases in between. The CDR3 reads CASTGRGNEQYF. The CDR3, as DNA: TGTGCCAGCACAGGACGGGGGAACGAGCAGTACTTC.

V gene TRBV5-1 combines with J gene TRBJ1-2; 8 nucleotides align to TRBD1. After removal of 2 bases from V and 3 bases from J, the junction contained 9 bases not matched to a gene. Looked up from germline, CDR1 is SGHRS and CDR2 is YFSETQ. CDR3 length: 16 amino acids. The CDR3 DNA follows: TGCGCCAGCAGCTTAGATTCCGGGACAGGCCACTATGGCTACACCTTC. It is translated as CASSLDSGTGHYGYTF.

This rearrangement joins TRBV6-1 to TRBJ2-3; 7 bases agree with TRBD1. The CDR3 covers 14 residues. Germline V gene lookup returns CDR1 MNHNS and CDR2 SASEGT. The junction had 10 bases not matched to a gene; V was cut back by 10 bases and J by 3 bases. The CDR3 DNA reads TGTGCCATCCTGGACAGGTCGTCTACAGATACGCAGTATTTT. It specifies CAILDRSSTDTQYF.

V usage is TRBV7-2 and J usage is TRBJ2-1; D may be TRBD2 (5 bases). Per germline, CDR1 SGHTA and CDR2 FQGNSA. The CDR3 has 15 residues. The germline V and J ends were trimmed by 6 bases and 0 bases, with 12 bases remaining between them. CDR3 in amino acids: CASSPLGSSYNEQFF. In DNA form, the CDR3 reads TGTGCCAGCAGTCCACTTGGGAGCTCCTACAATGAGCAGTTCTTC.

This clone appeared a single time. In DNA form, the CDR3 reads TGTGCCACCGGACAGGGTAGCAATCAGCCCCAGCATTTT. Protein product: CATGQGSNQPQHF. The V and J genes are TRBV10-3 and TRBJ1-5; 8 bases line up with TRBD1. J lost 0 bases, V lost 10 bases, and 2 bases had no gene match. This CDR3 region has 13 residues. CDR1 and CDR2 from the germline V gene are ENHRY and SYGVKD.

This chain uses TRBV19 with TRBJ2-7, with TRBD1 identical over 11 bases. From germline, CDR1 is LNHDA and CDR2 SQIVND (reference sequence). The V and J ends lost 5 bases and 7 bases, in that order; junction bases with no gene match: 16. The CDR3 contains 17 residues. CDR3 sequence: CASSPTLDRGLTWEQYF. The CDR3 DNA reads TGTGCCAGTAGTCCAACGCTGGACAGGGGGCTGACGTGGGAGCAGTACTTC.

This chain uses TRBV28 with TRBJ2-3; TRBD2 aligns across 10 bases. Germline CDR1 MDHEN, CDR2 SYDVKM. This CDR3 spans 17 amino acids. With 6 bases clipped from V and 4 bases from J, the junction kept 13 bases outside the gene matches. The CDR3 reads CASRPRISGRGPDTQYF. In DNA, the CDR3 is TGTGCCAGCAGACCTAGAATAAGCGGGAGGGGTCCAGATACGCAGTATTTT.

The rearrangement uses TRBV28 and TRBJ2-2, with D perhaps being TRBD1 or TRBD2 (6 bases each). The CDR3 is made up of 16 amino acids. V was cut by 1 base and J by 4 bases, with 13 bases left in between. Germline lookup yields CDR1 MDHEN and CDR2 SYDVKM. The CDR3, as DNA: TGTGCCAGCAGTTTATTTGTAGGGGGGATCACCGGGGAGCTGTTTTTT. Its translation: CASSLFVGGITGELFF.

This CDR3 is CASSANLGEQYF. In DNA, the CDR3 is TGTGCCAGCAGTGCCAACCTGGGCGAGCAGTACTTC. The chain combines TRBV6-6 with TRBJ2-7; D is unclear. This CDR3 is built from 12 residues. Germline V gene sequence: CDR1 MNHNY, CDR2 SVGAGI (reference sequence). V was shortened by 5 bases and J by 6 bases, with 11 bases between the two germline ends.

This chain connects TRBV7-9 to TRBJ1-1; D is uncertain. Germline V gene lookup returns CDR1 SEHNR and CDR2 FQNEAQ (reference sequence). The CDR3 consists of 14 residues. Trimming took off 4 bases at V and 6 bases at J, with 15 bases between the two ends. CDR3 nucleotide sequence: TGTGCCAGCAGCTGGAGGTCCCCAGGCGCTGAAGCTTTCTTT. It is translated as CASSWRSPGAEAFF.

The J gene is TRBJ1-4, the V gene TRBV30; D is possibly TRBD1 (6 bases). Germline V gene lookup returns CDR1 GTSNPN and CDR2 SVGIG (reference sequence). Deletions cut 3 bases from V and 10 bases from J, with 15 bases between. The CDR3 extends over 13 amino acids. The CDR3 DNA reads as TGTGCCTGGAGATCCGGGGGCTATGGAAAACTGTTTTTT. This translates into CAWRSGGYGKLFF.

This chain uses TRBV6-6 with TRBJ2-1; D may be TRBD1 or TRBD2 (5 bases each). This CDR3 comprises 15 residues. Per germline, CDR1 MNHNY and CDR2 SVGAGI (reference sequence). Between the trimmed V and J ends, which lost 6 bases and 5 bases, there was a span of 17 bases. The CDR3 loop is CASSPAGTTDNEQFF. The CDR3, as DNA: TGTGCCAGCAGCCCCGCCGGGACCACCGACAATGAGCAGTTCTTC.

The V call is TRBV6-6, the J call TRBJ1-4; tentative D call: TRBD1 (5 bases). Trimming cost V 6 bases and J 7 bases, with 12 bases left between them. The germline gives CDR1 MNHNY, CDR2 SVGAGI (reference sequence). CDR3 size: 13 residues. The CDR3 sequence is CASSQVGGEKLFF. CDR3 coding DNA: TGTGCCAGCAGCCAAGTTGGGGGTGAAAAACTGTTTTTT.

This clone showed up just once. This rearrangement joins TRBV5-5 to TRBJ2-3, with 7 nucleotides matching TRBD1. The trim removed 2 bases at V and 2 bases at J, leaving 5 bases unmatched. Germline V CDR1 and CDR2: SGHKS, YYEKEE (reference sequence). The CDR3 consists of 15 residues. For the CDR3, the DNA is TGTGCCAGCAGCTTCTTGGACAGGACCACAGATACGCAGTATTTT. Protein product: CASSFLDRTTDTQYF.

The chain joins TRBV11-2 to TRBJ2-7; 7 bases align to TRBD2. This CDR3 region has 16 residues. V dropped 5 bases and J dropped 3; count of bases not matched to a gene: 13. Germline V gene data show CDR1 as SGHAT and CDR2 as FQNNGV. CDR3 protein: CASSQRGSLTFYEQYF. DNA for the CDR3: TGTGCCAGCAGCCAGCGGGGTAGCCTGACGTTCTACGAGCAGTACTTC.

This chain joins TRBV19 and TRBJ2-6; 7 nucleotides line up with TRBD1. The junction had 8 bases not matched to a gene; V was cut back by 6 bases and J by 0 bases. The CDR3 has 17 residues. Germline V gives CDR1 LNHDA, CDR2 SQIVND (reference sequence). CDR3 sequence (DNA): TGTGCCAGTAGATCGGACAGGAGCATCTCTGGGGCCAACGTCCTGACTTTC. Residues: CASRSDRSISGANVLTF.